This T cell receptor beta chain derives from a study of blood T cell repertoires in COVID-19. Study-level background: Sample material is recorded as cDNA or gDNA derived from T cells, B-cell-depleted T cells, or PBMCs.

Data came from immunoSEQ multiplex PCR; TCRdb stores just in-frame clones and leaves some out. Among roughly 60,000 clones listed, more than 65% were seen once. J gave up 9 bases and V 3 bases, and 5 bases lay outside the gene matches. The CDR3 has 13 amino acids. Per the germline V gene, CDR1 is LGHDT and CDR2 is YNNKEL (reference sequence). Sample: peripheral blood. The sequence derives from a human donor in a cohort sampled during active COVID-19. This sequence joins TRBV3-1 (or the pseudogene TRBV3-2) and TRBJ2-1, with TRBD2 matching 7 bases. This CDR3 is CASSQFVAGEQFF. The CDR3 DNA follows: TGTGCCAGCAGCCAGTTCGTAGCGGGTGAGCAGTTCTTC.